This entry features one T cell receptor (beta chain) sequence. This record comes from a study of radiotherapy plus CTLA-4 blockade in lung cancer. Method: immunoSEQ multiplex PCR; TCRdb's copy keeps in-frame clones and lacks some. The profile shows about 85,000 clones, 86% of them singletons. V gave up 0 bases and J gave up 3 bases; unmatched junction bases: 1. This CDR3 has 16 residues. Germline V CDR1 and CDR2: KGHSH, LQKENI. The input for sequencing was peripheral blood, taken from a patient treated with radiotherapy plus ipilimumab. This receptor was taken from a human donor with non-small cell lung cancer who had a partial response to radiotherapy plus ipilimumab. The rearrangement joins TRBV18 to TRBJ2-3; 12 bases align to TRBD2. CDR3 sequence reads: CASSPPTSGRTDTQYF. Here the CDR3 DNA reads TGTGCCAGCTCACCACCGACTAGCGGGAGAACAGATACGCAGTATTTT. Combining the CDR3 with reference TRBV18 and TRBJ2-3 gives the whole variable domain NAGVMQNPRHLVRRRGQEARLRCSPMKGHSHVYWYRQLPEEGLKFMVYLQKENIIDESGMPKERFSAEFPKEGPSILRIQQVVRGDSAAYFCASSPPTSGRTDTQYFGPGTRLTVL.